The 22 T cell receptor beta chains below come from one sample, sequenced in a study of blood T cell repertoires in COVID-19. Assay used: immunoSEQ multiplex PCR; TCRdb lists only in-frame clones, some missing. The sample consists of around 230,000 clones, around 80% of them appearing once. The sequenced sample was peripheral blood. Receptor source: a man in his forties who had recovered from COVID-19.

About this clone: One end of the junction fails to match germline, which may point to a read error. In DNA, the CDR3 is TGCAGTGCTAGTGTGGCACAGACGGAAGTCCTATTC. Amino acids: CSASVAQTEVLF. V and J are TRBV20-1 and TRBJ1-3; D not resolved. There are 12 residues in the CDR3. CDR1 is DFQATT, CDR2 SNEGSKA, per germline (reference sequence).

The chain is built from TRBV5-4 and TRBJ1-4; D is perhaps TRBD1 (5 bases). The CDR3 consists of 13 residues. Trimming pared 4 bases from V and 7 bases from J, leaving 11 bases between. CDR1 and CDR2 (germline): SGHNT, YYREEE (reference sequence). This chain's CDR3 is CASSPPGGEKLFF. Written as DNA, the CDR3 is TGTGCCAGCAGCCCCCCCGGGGGTGAAAAACTGTTTTTT.

V and J are TRBV10-3 and TRBJ2-7, with 7 bases lining up with TRBD2. The CDR3 sequence is 15 residues long. V dropped 6 bases and J dropped 6; count of bases not matched to a gene: 14. Per the germline V gene, CDR1 is ENHRY and CDR2 is SYGVKD. CDR3 protein: CAIRPQGQGGLEQYF. CDR3 in DNA: TGTGCCATCAGACCCCAAGGGCAGGGAGGGCTCGAGCAGTACTTC.

The chain joins TRBV30 to TRBJ2-5; 10 positions match TRBD1. The CDR3 loop spans 13 amino acids. V shed 2 bases, J shed 7 bases, and the junction held 4 bases outside the gene matches. CDR1 is GTSNPN, CDR2 SVGIG, per germline (reference sequence). The CDR3 coding sequence is TGTGCCTGGAGTCCCCGGACAGGGGGGACCCAGTACTTC. As protein: CAWSPRTGGTQYF.

The V gene is TRBV4-3, the J gene TRBJ1-2; TRBD1 aligns across 9 bases. CDR3 length: 16 residues. With V trimmed by 4 bases and J by 8 bases, 14 bases remained unmatched. Germline CDR1 and CDR2: LGHNA and YSLEER. CDR3 sequence reads: CASSPRIDPGQGGYTF. The CDR3 coding sequence is TGCGCCAGCAGCCCCAGAATCGACCCGGGACAGGGAGGCTACACCTTC.

The chain is built from TRBV5-5 and TRBJ1-2, with 9 bases that match TRBD1. CDR3 length: 15 residues. V shed 5 bases, J shed 5 bases, and the junction held 10 bases outside the gene matches. Germline V gene data show CDR1 as SGHKS and CDR2 as YYEKEE (reference sequence). The CDR3 reads CASRGRQGGPYGYTF. Here the CDR3 DNA reads TGTGCCAGCAGAGGAAGACAGGGGGGCCCGTATGGCTACACCTTC.

The chain combines TRBV5-1 with TRBJ2-7, with D maybe TRBD1 (6 bases). The V end lost 0 bases, the J end lost 2 bases, and 15 bases lay between the germline ends. The CDR3 has 16 amino acids. Germline assignment: CDR1 SGHRS and CDR2 YFSETQ. CDR3 region: CASSLVSGTPPYEQYF. CDR3 DNA sequence: TGCGCCAGCAGCTTGGTCTCCGGGACACCCCCCTACGAGCAGTACTTC.

The V and J genes are TRBV7-9 and TRBJ1-2, with D uncertain. CDR1 SEHNR and CDR2 FQNEAQ come from the germline V gene (reference sequence). V shed 2 bases and J shed 7 bases, with 14 bases lying between them. The CDR3 runs 14 residues. The CDR3 loop reads CASSLFGKRGGYTF. DNA of the CDR3: TGTGCCAGCAGCTTATTTGGTAAACGGGGTGGCTACACCTTC. The full variable domain, with the rest looked up from reference TRBV7-9 and TRBJ1-2, is DTGVSQNPRHKITKRGQNVTFRCDPISEHNRLYWYRQTLGQGPEFLTYFQNEAQLEKSRLLSDRFSAERPKGSFSTLEIQRTEQGDSAMYLCASSLFGKRGGYTFGSGTRLTVV.

This sequence joins TRBV12-5 and TRBJ2-1; D remains unclear. Trimming removed 0 bases from V and 7 bases from J, with 7 bases in between. The germline gives CDR1 LGHNT, CDR2 FRNRAP. CDR3 length equals 13 residues. The CDR3 spells CASGLVRLNEQFF. The CDR3 DNA reads TGTGCTAGTGGTTTGGTACGACTTAATGAGCAGTTCTTC.

The rearrangement uses TRBV19 and TRBJ1-4, with D uncertain. V was pared by 4 bases and J by 2 bases, with 11 bases between. This CDR3 contains 15 residues. CDR1 is LNHDA and CDR2 is SQIVND in the germline V gene (reference sequence). The CDR3 region is CASSRGSLTNEKLFF. CDR3 DNA: TGTGCCAGTAGTAGAGGCAGCCTGACTAATGAAAAACTGTTTTTT.

The V call is TRBV10-3, the J call TRBJ1-2; 9 nucleotides align to TRBD1. V trimming: 3 bases; J trimming: 8 bases; junction bases outside the gene matches: 4. Germline assignment: CDR1 ENHRY and CDR2 SYGVKD. The CDR3 loop spans 13 amino acids. Here the CDR3 DNA reads TGTGCCATCAGTGATAACAGGGGGCACGGCTACACCTTC. Translated, it gives CAISDNRGHGYTF.

J is TRBJ1-2 and V is TRBV23-1; 8 bases fit TRBD1. TRBV23-1 is labeled an ORF, and its function is uncertain. V trimming: 6 bases; J trimming: 7 bases; junction bases outside the gene matches: 13. The CDR3 runs to 15 residues. The CDR3 bases are TGCGCCAGCAGACATCGACAGGGGTTTCAATCTGGCTACACCTTC. This translates into CASRHRQGFQSGYTF.

The J gene is TRBJ2-2, the V gene TRBV19, with D possibly matching TRBD1 (6 bases). There are 15 residues in the CDR3. Germline lookup yields CDR1 LNHDA and CDR2 SQIVND (reference sequence). V gave up 7 bases and J gave up 8 bases, with 20 bases separating them. The CDR3 protein is CASTVAGALGGELFF. The CDR3 DNA is TGTGCCAGTACCGTGGCAGGGGCCCTCGGGGGGGAGCTGTTTTTT.

This chain connects TRBV9 to TRBJ1-6; a weak D match, TRBD1 (5 bases). Germline CDR1 and CDR2: SGDLS and YYNGEE. Trimming left V 0 bases short and J 10 bases short, with 17 bases between. The CDR3 runs to 16 residues. The CDR3 region has the DNA TGTGCCAGCAGCGTAGTAGGGGCGCCAGGGCCCTCACCCCTCCACTTT. It translates to CASSVVGAPGPSPLHF.

This chain uses TRBV18 with TRBJ2-5; D is unclear. From germline, CDR1 is KGHSH and CDR2 LQKENI. The CDR3 covers 12 residues. V dropped 3 bases and J dropped 4 bases, with 6 bases sitting between them. In DNA form, the CDR3 reads TGTGCCAGCTCACCCGAGATAGAGACCCAGTACTTC. Translation gives CASSPEIETQYF.

The chain uses TRBV5-1 and TRBJ2-3; maybe TRBD2 (5 bases). V was clipped by 5 bases and J by 10 bases, with 23 bases between them. The CDR3 consists of 15 residues. Germline V CDR1 and CDR2: SGHRS, YFSETQ. The CDR3 loop is CASSIGRASIPAQYF. As DNA, the CDR3 is TGCGCCAGCAGTATTGGGCGGGCCTCAATCCCTGCGCAGTATTTT.

The V and J genes are TRBV2 and TRBJ1-4, with D tentatively TRBD1 (6 bases). The V end lost 8 bases, the J end lost 3 bases, and 16 bases lay between the germline ends. Looked up from germline, CDR1 is SNHLY and CDR2 is FYNNEI. The CDR3 extends over 15 amino acids. The CDR3 protein is CASWGEDSSNEKLFF. CDR3 bases: TGTGCCAGCTGGGGTGAGGACAGCTCTAATGAAAAACTGTTTTTT.

The chain has TRBV25-1 and TRBJ1-2; 10 bases align to TRBD1. The CDR3 runs 15 residues. Germline CDR1 is MGHDK and CDR2 is SYGVNS. With 6 bases clipped from V and 11 bases from J, the junction kept 15 bases outside the gene matches. CDR3 in DNA: TGTGCCAGCAGAAACTCCGGGACAGGGGAATTTGGGTACACCTTC. Its translation: CASRNSGTGEFGYTF.

J is TRBJ2-1 and V is TRBV2; 9 nucleotides line up with TRBD2. CDR1 is SNHLY, CDR2 FYNNEI, per germline. The CDR3 is 14 residues long. The V segment lost 10 bases and the J segment 5 bases; nucleotides outside the gene matches: 9. CDR3: CATRASGENNEQFF. The CDR3, as DNA: TGTGCCACCCGGGCTAGCGGGGAAAACAATGAGCAGTTCTTC.

This clone was observed once. The chain's CDR3 is CAWSFTNTGELFF. The CDR3 DNA follows: TGTGCCTGGAGTTTTACTAACACCGGGGAGCTGTTTTTT. V is TRBV30 and J is TRBJ2-2; no firm D call. V lost 2 bases, J lost 2 bases, and 6 bases lay in between. CDR3 length: 13 residues. Per the germline V gene, CDR1 is GTSNPN and CDR2 is SVGIG (reference sequence).

This chain joins TRBV6-5 and TRBJ1-1; D ambiguous. The CDR3 loop spans 15 amino acids. In germline, CDR1 is MNHEY, CDR2 SVGAGI. The germline V and J ends were trimmed by 2 bases and 1 base, with 11 bases remaining between them. The CDR3 spells CASSYREGGNTEAFF. For the CDR3, the DNA is TGTGCCAGCAGTTACCGCGAAGGAGGGAACACTGAAGCTTTCTTT.

This chain joins TRBV3-1 (or the pseudogene TRBV3-2) and TRBJ1-2, with 7 nucleotides matching TRBD1. The V gene's germline CDR1 is LGHDT and CDR2 YNNKEL (reference sequence). The CDR3 runs to 15 residues. Germline trimming cut 1 base from V and 5 bases from J; bases unmatched to any gene: 7. CDR3 in amino acids: CASSQVYTGAYGYTF. CDR3 nucleotides: TGTGCCAGCAGCCAAGTGTATACAGGGGCGTATGGCTACACCTTC.